A selection of T cell receptor beta chains follows, all from one sample in a study of shared clonotypes between healthy human individuals. Sequencing used immunoSEQ multiplex PCR; TCRdb keeps in-frame clones, though not all of them. The sample includes about 2.4 million clones, 93% of them seen just once. Input material: naive CD4+ T cells from PBMCs. The receptors stem from a man younger than 35 in good health. Some clones in this sample may be carry-over from other donors' samples. Both conserved end residues are part of each CDR3. D genes are given only for firm matches. The size field is filled for only some rows; it gives once, few, many or a size class.

TRBD2	-	TRBV28	TRBJ2-5	CASSLFQGSGRAFGETQYF	TGTGCCAGCAGTTTATTCCAAGGTAGCGGGAGGGCATTCGGAGAGACCCAGTACTTC
TRBD1	once	TRBV4-2	TRBJ2-1	CASSNSNRTGISYNEQFF	TGTGCCAGCAGCAACTCAAACCGGACAGGGATCTCCTACAATGAGCAGTTCTTC
-	-	TRBV28	TRBJ1-2	CASSLGVGRVNYGYTF	TGTGCCAGCAGCTTAGGGGTCGGAAGGGTGAACTATGGCTACACCTTC
-	-	TRBV30	TRBJ1-1	CACRSNTDAFF	TGTGCCTGTCGGTCGAACACTGACGCTTTCTTT
TRBD1	-	TRBV19	TRBJ1-1	CATRGSGKTEAFF	TGTGCCACCAGGGGGTCGGGGAAAACTGAAGCTTTCTTT
TRBD2	-	TRBV28	TRBJ2-7	CASSLYLTSGSYEQYF	TGTGCCAGCAGTTTATATCTGACTAGCGGGAGCTACGAGCAGTACTTC
TRBD1	-	TRBV10-3	TRBJ2-2	CAISGDRGWTGELFF	TGTGCCATCAGTGGAGACAGGGGGTGGACCGGGGAGCTGTTTTTT
TRBD2	-	TRBV5-1	TRBJ2-1	CASSLELAGGRNEQFF	TGCGCCAGCAGCTTGGAGCTAGCGGGAGGGAGGAATGAGCAGTTCTTC
-	-	TRBV6-1	TRBJ2-3	CASRLNSDGQYF	TGTGCCAGCAGACTTAACTCAGATGGGCAGTATTTT
TRBD1	-	TRBV28	TRBJ1-2	CAAAGTGGAYTF	TGTGCCGCAGCCGGGACAGGGGGCGCCTACACCTTC
-	-	TRBV13	TRBJ2-7	CASSLSRTEYEQYF	TGTGCCAGCAGCTTATCTCGGACTGAGTACGAGCAGTACTTC
-	-	TRBV10-1	TRBJ2-1	CASSESARDGRVSYNEQFF	TGCGCCAGCAGTGAGTCGGCTAGGGATGGGCGAGTCTCCTACAATGAGCAGTTCTTC
-	-	TRBV27	TRBJ1-1	CASSLNREGYMNTEAFF	TGTGCCAGCAGTTTGAACAGGGAGGGCTACATGAACACTGAAGCTTTCTTT
TRBD1	-	TRBV5-4	TRBJ1-1	CASSRGGGQGNTEAFF	TGTGCCAGCAGTCGAGGGGGAGGACAGGGGAACACTGAAGCTTTCTTT
TRBD2	-	TRBV14	TRBJ2-7	CASSPRLAGGDEQYF	TGTGCCAGCAGCCCCCGCCTAGCGGGAGGTGACGAGCAGTACTTC
TRBD1	-	TRBV4-2	TRBJ1-5	CASSPRTGDQPQHF	TGTGCCAGCAGCCCGCGGACAGGAGATCAGCCCCAGCATTTT
-	-	TRBV19	TRBJ2-7	CASRTTSSYEQYF	TGTGCCAGCAGGACAACTTCCTCCTACGAGCAGTACTTC
TRBD1	-	TRBV2	TRBJ2-7	CASSGQGAEEQYF	TGTGCCAGCAGTGGGCAGGGGGCTGAGGAGCAGTACTTC
TRBD1	-	TRBV5-6	TRBJ2-1	CASSRARWTGPYNEQFF	TGTGCCAGCAGCCGGGCTCGTTGGACAGGGCCGTACAATGAGCAGTTCTTC
-	-	TRBV28	TRBJ1-4	CASSGVGTENEKLFF	TGTGCCAGCAGTGGCGTCGGGACGGAAAATGAAAAACTGTTTTTT
-	-	TRBV28	TRBJ2-1	CASSLTPGRYFEQFF	TGTGCCAGCAGCCTGACGCCTGGGAGGTACTTTGAGCAGTTCTTC
TRBD1	-	TRBV27	TRBJ1-2	CASSLGQGGTSYGYTF	TGTGCCAGCAGTTTGGGGCAGGGGGGAACTAGTTATGGCTACACCTTC
TRBD1	-	TRBV29-1	TRBJ2-7	CSVGQGISEQYF	TGCAGCGTTGGACAGGGTATATCCGAGCAGTACTTC
-	-	TRBV7-2	TRBJ2-3	CASSSQPGRPSTDTQYF	TGTGCCAGCAGCTCACAGCCCGGTCGCCCGTCCACAGATACGCAGTATTTT
TRBD1	-	TRBV6-5	TRBJ2-7	CASRGFDRAYEQYF	TGTGCCAGCAGGGGCTTTGACAGGGCCTACGAGCAGTACTTC
TRBD1	-	TRBV5-4	TRBJ2-1	CASSLEGAGDDEQFF	TGTGCCAGCAGCTTGGAGGGGGCTGGGGATGATGAGCAGTTCTTC
TRBD2	-	TRBV28	TRBJ2-1	CASSLAGGPFNNEQFF	TGTGCCAGCAGCTTAGCGGGAGGGCCCTTCAACAATGAGCAGTTCTTC
-	-	TRBV5-1	TRBJ2-1	CASSSPDGGEQFF	TGCGCCAGCAGCTCTCCGGACGGAGGGGAGCAGTTCTTC
TRBD1	-	TRBV5-1	TRBJ1-2	CASSTLTGTYGYTF	TGCGCCAGCAGTACGTTGACAGGGACCTATGGCTACACCTTC
-	-	TRBV7-2	TRBJ2-1	CASSPVESYNEQFF	TGTGCCAGCAGCCCGGTTGAGAGTTACAATGAGCAGTTCTTC
-	-	TRBV5-1	TRBJ1-5	CASSPELGGNQPQHF	TGCGCCAGCAGCCCCGAGCTGGGAGGCAATCAGCCCCAGCATTTT
-	-	TRBV28	TRBJ1-5	CASSSPVPGSNQPQHF	TGTGCCAGCAGTTCCCCTGTGCCTGGGAGCAATCAGCCCCAGCATTTT
TRBD2	-	TRBV9	TRBJ2-1	CASSLTSGPSSDEQFF	TGTGCCAGCAGCCTGACTAGCGGACCCTCGAGCGATGAGCAGTTCTTC
TRBD2	once	TRBV7-2	TRBJ2-5	CASSSTSGTGETQYF	TGTGCCAGCAGCTCGACTAGCGGGACGGGAGAGACCCAGTACTTC
TRBD1	-	TRBV5-1	TRBJ2-1	CASSIGAGGSYNEQFF	TGCGCCAGCAGCATAGGGGCAGGGGGCTCCTACAATGAGCAGTTCTTC
-	-	TRBV6-6	TRBJ2-5	CASSSRLGGETQYF	TGTGCCAGCAGTTCCCGCCTGGGGGGCGAGACCCAGTACTTC
TRBD2	-	TRBV4-1	TRBJ2-5	CASSQDRPSGSIYF	TGCGCCAGCAGCCAAGATCGTCCTAGCGGGAGTATTTACTTC
TRBD2	-	TRBV28	TRBJ2-7	CASSFPRQRGSYEQYF	TGTGCCAGCAGTTTTCCACGCCAGCGGGGATCCTACGAGCAGTACTTC
-	-	TRBV25-1	TRBJ2-5	CASSASETQYF	TGTGCCAGCAGCGCGTCGGAGACCCAGTACTTC
TRBD2	-	TRBV28	TRBJ2-2	CASSLGLAEHTGELFF	TGTGCCAGCAGTTTGGGACTAGCGGAGCACACCGGGGAGCTGTTTTTT
-	-	TRBV2	TRBJ1-1	CASIYEGPANTEAFF	TGTGCCAGCATATACGAGGGCCCGGCGAACACTGAAGCTTTCTTT
TRBD2	-	TRBV10-3	TRBJ2-1	CAISEGLAGVDEQFF	TGTGCCATCAGTGAAGGACTAGCGGGAGTAGATGAGCAGTTCTTC
-	-	TRBV30	TRBJ2-7	CAWKTSSYEQYF	TGTGCCTGGAAGACTAGCTCCTACGAGCAGTACTTC
TRBD1	once	TRBV5-1	TRBJ2-1	CASSLVQGNEQFF	TGCGCCAGCAGCTTGGTACAGGGGAATGAGCAGTTCTTC
-	once	TRBV7-2	TRBJ2-1	CASSLALARNEQFF	TGTGCCAGCAGCTTAGCTCTAGCGCGCAATGAGCAGTTCTTC
TRBD1	-	TRBV4-1	TRBJ2-5	CASSQSDRGERETQYF	TGCGCCAGCAGCCAAAGCGACAGGGGGGAGAGGGAGACCCAGTACTTC
-	-	TRBV5-5	TRBJ1-3	CASSWRRGDTIYF	TGTGCCAGCAGCTGGAGAAGGGGAGACACCATATATTTT
TRBD1	-	TRBV18	TRBJ1-2	CASSPGTGDNGYTF	TGTGCCAGCTCACCCGGGACAGGGGATAATGGCTACACCTTC
TRBD1	few	TRBV6-5	TRBJ1-1	CASTLTGGTEAFF	TGTGCCAGCACCCTGACAGGGGGGACTGAAGCTTTCTTT
-	-	TRBV7-2	TRBJ2-1	CASSLSWTAYNEQFF	TGTGCCAGCAGCTTAAGCTGGACAGCTTACAATGAGCAGTTCTTC
-	-	TRBV10-3	TRBJ2-3	CAISERTKGEGRDTQYF	TGTGCCATCAGTGAGAGAACTAAGGGGGAGGGCAGAGATACGCAGTATTTT
-	-	TRBV5-4	TRBJ2-7	CASSPGGFTYEQYF	TGTGCCAGCAGCCCTGGCGGGTTTACCTACGAGCAGTACTTC
-	few	TRBV11-3	TRBJ2-2	CASSPLNTGELFF	TGTGCCAGCAGTCCCCTGAACACCGGGGAGCTGTTTTTT
TRBD1	-	TRBV2	TRBJ2-7	CAAGQGGEQYF	TGTGCGGCTGGACAGGGAGGCGAGCAGTACTTC
TRBD2	-	TRBV14	TRBJ2-1	CASSSLAGLAYNEQFF	TGTGCCAGCAGCTCCTTAGCGGGACTGGCCTACAATGAGCAGTTCTTC
-	-	TRBV2	TRBJ2-1	CASSRDISYNEQFF	TGTGCCAGCAGCCGGGACATCTCCTACAATGAGCAGTTCTTC
TRBD1	-	TRBV7-3	TRBJ1-3	CASSPSRDRAGNTIYF	TGTGCCAGCAGCCCTAGCAGGGACAGGGCAGGAAACACCATATATTTT
TRBD2	-	TRBV5-1	TRBJ2-7	CASSNPGLAGGNPYEQYF	TGCGCCAGCAGCAATCCGGGACTAGCGGGAGGCAACCCCTACGAGCAGTACTTC
TRBD2	-	TRBV5-1	TRBJ2-3	CASSSGLAGITDTQYF	TGCGCCAGCAGCTCCGGACTAGCGGGAATAACAGATACGCAGTATTTT